This paragraph reports one T cell receptor (beta chain). Its antigen is currently not known. The input lacks base qualities; no much larger clone sits a single base away. This entry is derived from a study of CD8+ T cells in alopecia areata (dated by TCRdb to 2017 to 2018). For the wider study: The treated patients took part in an open-label pilot trial in which moderate-to-severe alopecia areata was treated with oral tofacitinib at 5 to 10 mg twice daily. In both human patients and the C3H/HeJ mouse model, the study applied high-throughput TCRbeta sequencing to look at T cell clonal expansion in alopecia areata. RNA came from the PAXgene miRNA kit for fixed scalp, the miRNeasy kit for PBMCs, and the RNeasy kit for mouse skin. Human TCRbeta sequencing covered scalp tissue and sorted CD4+ and CD8+ peripheral blood T cells from patchy and totalis/universalis alopecia areata patients and healthy controls. immunoSEQ multiplex PCR using 35 Vbeta forward primers and 13 Jbeta reverse primers was used to amplify TCRbeta CDR3 regions. Patients received tofacitinib for 6 to 18 months and were then followed off drug for 6 months to check for delayed response and recurrence. Patients on tofacitinib were biopsied at baseline and after 4 and 24 weeks of treatment, and several of the patients also had a later scalp biopsy. Clonality in the scalp was compared among normal scalp (n=4), patchy alopecia areata scalp (n=8), and alopecia totalis/universalis scalp (n=8). Study-wide findings and limitations: TCR sequences shared between patients were less clear than in mice, possibly partly because of HLA diversity in the patient population. Compared with normal scalp, lesional scalp, particularly in alopecia totalis/universalis, had higher clonality and more expanded CD8+ clones, which suggests antigenic drive. Resident alphabeta T cells in normal human skin are also sequenced, complicating scalp TCR repertoire analysis, unlike mouse skin dominated by gammadelta T cells.

V is trimmed back by 7 bases and J by 6 bases, and the junction contains 6 bases that no gene match accounts for. The CDR3 spans 13 residues, from the cysteine through the phenylalanine. Just the 39-base CDR3 DNA is kept, in frame starting at base 1. The germline V gene encodes CDR1 MNHNS and CDR2 SASEGT. Library preparation employed the immunoSEQ multiplex PCR assay. For TCR sequencing, RNA was extracted from every sample and reverse transcribed into cDNA to serve as template. First-strand cDNA was synthesized with SuperScript III using a 2:1 mix of oligo-dT and random hexamers. A synthetic immune receptor repertoire was used to assess amplification bias, and residual bias was removed computationally. In the paper's pipeline: Raw reads were preprocessed for error removal, and CDR3 was defined according to IMGT conventions as running from the conserved cysteine to phenylalanine. Clonality was calculated as 1 minus Shannon entropy normalized by log2 of the number of productive unique TCRs. CD4 or CD8 identity of scalp clones was inferred by cross-referencing scalp TCRbeta sequences with sorted blood CD4 and CD8 repertoires. TCRdb holds this immuneACCESS table with in-frame rearrangements only. Some clones are missing; in checked studies, unresolved V genes explain under half, and the rest has no known cause. V, J and clone size derive from that table, while D and trimming were established from the DNA sequence. The table for this sample lists 150,000 to 200,000 clones; 63% of them were counted only once. Clones ranked in the top ten supply 1.7% of the sample.

This specimen's time point label, per the study, means: baseline before oral tofacitinib. Peripheral blood and lesional scalp punch biopsies were obtained from patients with alopecia areata. PBMCs were isolated by density centrifugation and stained for CD3, CD4 and CD8, and CD4+ and CD8+ T cells were sorted on a FACSAria. The input for sequencing was CD4+ T cells sorted from blood, taken at week 0. The rearranged chain carries TRBV6-1 and TRBJ2-1; 7 nucleotides in the junction match TRBD2. The sequence was collected from a human donor with alopecia areata. The CDR3 amino acid sequence is: CASTGPGGNEQFF. The DNA sequence is TGTGCCAGCACTGGTCCGGGAGGCAATGAGCAGTTCTTC.